A single sample gave rise to the 22 T cell receptor beta chains below, sequenced in a study of CD8+CD57+ T cells in acquired aplastic anemia. Investigators profiled TCR beta VDJ and CDR3 from genomic DNA template. TCRdb re-called the reads through MiXCR, storing one row per CDR3 protein. The sample has 450,000 to 600,000 distinct CDR3 sequences; around 33% are singletons. Patients chosen for sequencing had CD8+CD57+ cells that had expanded, as shown by flow cytometry. Sequencing was done on a sample of sorted CD4+, CD8+, or CD8+CD57+ T cells (not recorded which) from PBMCs. The receptors shown here come from a human donor with aplastic anemia.

The chain employs TRBV20-1 and TRBJ1-5; perhaps TRBD1 as D (5 bases). From germline, CDR1 is DFQATT and CDR2 SNEGSKA (reference sequence). This CDR3 has 15 amino acids. V gave up 6 bases and J gave up 2 bases, with 17 bases separating them. CDR3 in DNA: TGCAGTGCCCTTGTTGTCGGGGGAGGCAATCAGCCCCAGCATTTT. Residues: CSALVVGGGNQPQHF.

This clonotype was detected ten times or more. The chain carries TRBV19 and TRBJ2-7; 7 bases line up with TRBD1. V lost 4 bases to trimming and J lost 7 bases; unmatched junction nucleotides: 10. Germline V gene lookup returns CDR1 LNHDA and CDR2 SQIVND (reference sequence). This CDR3 region has 14 residues. As DNA, the CDR3 is TGTGCCAGTAGTACCCGACAGGGATCATGGGAGCAGTACTTC. Its translation is CASSTRQGSWEQYF. The whole variable domain, remainder taken from reference TRBV19 and TRBJ2-7, is DGGITQSPKYLFRKEGQNVTLSCEQNLNHDAMYWYRQDPGQGLRLIYYSQIVNDFQKGDIAEGYSVSREKKESFPLTVTSAQKNPTAFYLCASSTRQGSWEQYFGPGTRLTVT.

This clonotype was seen more than once but under ten times. Relative to the germline gene, one junction end is altered; a read error may explain this. The CDR3 here is CASSYYGTSSYNSPLHF. In DNA, the CDR3 is TGTGCCAGCAGTTACTACGGGACGAGCTCCTATAATTCACCCCTCCACTTT. The chain has TRBV10-3 and TRBJ1-6; D is possibly TRBD1 (5 bases). The CDR3 is 17 amino acids. Looked up from germline, CDR1 is ENHRY and CDR2 is SYGVKD.

V usage is TRBV29-1 and J usage is TRBJ1-1; TRBD1 matches at 7 bases. Germline CDR1 reads SQVTM; CDR2 reads ANQGSEA. V dropped 4 bases and J dropped 5; count of bases not matched to a gene: 4. The CDR3 contains 12 residues. CDR3 sequence: CSVVTGVTEAFF. The CDR3 DNA reads TGCAGCGTTGTCACAGGGGTAACTGAAGCTTTCTTT.

V is TRBV12-3 or TRBV12-4 and J is TRBJ2-3; D is perhaps TRBD2 (5 bases). The CDR3 runs 15 residues. Deletions cut 9 bases from V and 4 bases from J, with 20 bases between. DNA of the CDR3: TGTGCCAGTAAAAGTATCGTTTGGGAGTCAGATACGCAGTATTTT. This codes for CASKSIVWESDTQYF.

As to this clonotype: Relative to the germline gene, one junction end is altered; a read error may explain this. V usage is TRBV24-1 and J usage is TRBJ2-1, with 11 bases fitting TRBD2. The CDR3 consists of 14 residues. Germline CDR1 and CDR2: KGHDR and SFDVKD. CDR3 nucleotides: TGTGCCACCAGTCTACTAGCGGGAGTCAATGAGCAGCTCTTC. Translating it yields CATSLLAGVNEQLF.

This clonotype appeared many times. The chain is built from TRBV20-1 and TRBJ1-5, with 7 bases aligning to TRBD1. The germline gives CDR1 DFQATT, CDR2 SNEGSKA (reference sequence). Unmatched junction bases numbered 4, after V lost 3 bases and J lost 2 bases. The CDR3 sequence is 14 residues long. CDR3 coding DNA: TGCAGTGCTAGCGGAACAGGGGGCAATCAGCCCCAGCATTTT. Translated: CSASGTGGNQPQHF.

In regard to this clonotype: It may be a read error: a sequence one base away is much more abundant. The chain carries TRBV5-1 and TRBJ1-2; D gene ambiguous. Deletions cut 7 bases from V and 2 bases from J, with 12 bases between. Per the germline V gene, CDR1 is SGHRS and CDR2 is YFSETQ. This CDR3 comprises 13 residues. In DNA form, the CDR3 reads TGCGCCAGCCGCGCGGGGAAGAACTATGGCTACACCTTC. It specifies CASRAGKNYGYTF.

The chain uses TRBV15 and TRBJ1-6; D call uncertain. This CDR3 has 15 amino acids. V lost 3 bases and J lost 13, with 19 bases in between. The V gene's germline CDR1 is LNHNV and CDR2 YYDKDF (reference sequence). Here the CDR3 reads CATSSPGAGVSPLHF. CDR3 in DNA: TGTGCCACCAGCAGCCCCGGCGCAGGTGTTTCTCCCCTCCACTTT.

The rearrangement links TRBV20-1 to TRBJ2-5, with D possibly TRBD2 on 7 matching bases. Germline V gene sequence: CDR1 DFQATT, CDR2 SNEGSKA (reference sequence). This CDR3 is 13 amino acids long. The V end was cut by 6 bases, the J end by 6 bases, with 17 bases between. This CDR3 is CSAFIGGRKTQYF. The CDR3 DNA sequence: TGCAGTGCGTTTATCGGGGGGCGGAAGACCCAGTACTTC.

This clonotype was detected ten times or more. CDR3: CASRPGQVNTGELFF. The DNA for the CDR3 is TGTGCCAGCAGACCGGGACAGGTTAACACCGGGGAGCTGTTTTTT. This rearrangement joins TRBV2 to TRBJ2-2; 8 bases agree with TRBD1. Trimming took 6 bases from V and 2 from J; bases not matched to a gene: 5. Germline assignment: CDR1 SNHLY and CDR2 FYNNEI. The CDR3 sequence is 15 residues long.

V and J are TRBV25-1 and TRBJ1-2; no clear D. Trimming took 5 bases from V and 8 from J, leaving 3 bases between them. Per the germline V gene, CDR1 is MGHDK and CDR2 is SYGVNS. The CDR3 covers 9 residues. The DNA for the CDR3 is TGTGCCAGCAGTCAGGGCTACACCTTC. This codes for CASSQGYTF.

In the case of this clonotype: In this CDR3 the conserved last residue, phenylalanine or tryptophan, is missing, so a read error is likely. This sequence joins TRBV6-1 and TRBJ1-2, with a weak D call TRBD1 (5 bases). The CDR3 is made up of 15 amino acids. Between the trimmed V and J ends, which lost 7 bases and 2 bases, there was a span of 17 bases. Germline V gene lookup returns CDR1 MNHNS and CDR2 SASEGT. The CDR3 DNA reads as TGTGCCAGCACTATGGACGGGACCGAGAACTATGGCTACACCCTC. It yields the protein CASTMDGTENYGYTL.

The chain has TRBV15 and TRBJ2-1; D not certain. Trimming cost V 1 base and J 7 bases, with 8 bases left between them. Germline lookup yields CDR1 LNHNV and CDR2 YYDKDF (reference sequence). The CDR3 has 13 amino acids. The CDR3 loop is CATSRAGTNEQFF. CDR3 nucleotides: TGTGCCACCAGCAGAGCTGGAACGAATGAGCAGTTCTTC.

This clonotype was found a few times. The CDR3 DNA reads as TGTGCCAGCAGTTACCCCTCACCGGGACAGGCCTACGAGCAGTACTTC. Its protein is CASSYPSPGQAYEQYF. The chain recombines TRBV6-2 or TRBV6-3 with TRBJ2-7; TRBD1 matches 8 bases. From germline, CDR1 is MNHEY and CDR2 SVGEGT. V gave up 2 bases and J gave up 2 bases; unmatched junction bases: 8. CDR3 size: 16 residues.

The chain combines TRBV20-1 with TRBJ1-5; tentative D call: TRBD1 (5 bases). CDR3 length: 13 residues. Germline CDR1 DFQATT, CDR2 SNEGSKA (reference sequence). Trimming pared 5 bases from V and 3 bases from J, leaving 11 bases between. As DNA, the CDR3 is TGCAGTGCTTTACGGGACCTCAATCAGCCCCAGCATTTT. Its translation is CSALRDLNQPQHF.

Turning to this clonotype: A much larger clone lies a single base off, so this may be a read error. This sequence joins TRBV7-8 and TRBJ1-1; 7 bases match TRBD1. Germline CDR1 reads SGHVS; CDR2 reads FQNEAQ. CDR3 length: 14 residues. The V and J ends lost 3 bases and 5 bases, in that order; junction bases with no gene match: 6. CDR3 nucleotide sequence: TGTGCCAGCAGCTTGGGGACAGAACTGACTGAAGCTTTCTTT. Residues: CASSLGTELTEAFF.

This clonotype was seen ten or more times. The V call is TRBV29-1, the J call TRBJ1-5; D possibly corresponds to TRBD1 (6 bases). Per the germline V gene, CDR1 is SQVTM and CDR2 is ANQGSEA. V was clipped by 7 bases and J by 7 bases, with 17 bases between them. The CDR3 has 13 amino acids. The CDR3 protein is CSAGGGGGQPQHF. The CDR3 coding sequence is TGCAGCGCAGGAGGGGGGGGAGGGCAGCCCCAGCATTTT.

The rearrangement uses TRBV11-2 and TRBJ1-3; 8 bases are shared with TRBD1. This CDR3 region has 19 residues. From germline, CDR1 is SGHAT and CDR2 FQNNGV. After removal of 5 bases from V and 0 bases from J, the junction contained 15 bases not matched to a gene. CDR3 in DNA: TGTGCCAGCAGCACATACAGGGGGGAAGGGGTTAACTCTGGAAACACCATATATTTT. Translation: CASSTYRGEGVNSGNTIYF.

The V call is TRBV9, the J call TRBJ1-4; possible D gene TRBD1, 5 bases. Germline V CDR1 and CDR2: SGDLS, YYNGEE. V lost 0 bases and J lost 5, with 14 bases in between. CDR3 length equals 16 residues. This CDR3 reads CASSVDQGLRNEKLFF. The CDR3 coding sequence is TGTGCCAGCAGCGTAGACCAGGGTCTGAGGAATGAAAAACTGTTTTTT. Full variable domain (outside the CDR3, taken from reference TRBV9 and TRBJ1-4): DSGVTQTPKHLITATGQRVTLRCSPRSGDLSVYWYQQSLDQGLQFLIQYYNGEERAKGNILERFSAQQFPDLHSELNLSSLELGDSALYFCASSVDQGLRNEKLFFGSGTQLSVL.

This clonotype was found many times. The genes are TRBV20-1 and TRBJ1-6; TRBD1 agrees at 8 bases. Trimming removed 5 bases from V and 6 bases from J; junction bases left unmatched: 9. Germline CDR1 is DFQATT and CDR2 is SNEGSKA (reference sequence). This CDR3 region has 15 residues. CDR3 region: CSAWGQVKSNSPLHF. The CDR3 DNA reads TGCAGTGCTTGGGGACAGGTGAAGTCTAATTCACCCCTCCACTTT.

On this clonotype itself: A read error is likely, as this CDR3 ends without the conserved phenylalanine or tryptophan. CDR3 bases: TGTGCCAGTAGTCTCCGGCGAGTAGGGATCTCTGGAAACACCATATATTCT. Amino acids: CASSLRRVGISGNTIYS. V and J are TRBV19 and TRBJ1-3, with D unresolved. Trimming took 5 bases from V and 0 from J, leaving 17 bases between them. The CDR3 loop spans 17 amino acids. Per germline, CDR1 LNHDA and CDR2 SQIVND (reference sequence).